This T cell receptor beta chain was sequenced for a study of glioma-infiltrating T cells. Findings of the study overall: Tissue-blood divergence was below expectation in non-neoplastic patients, above in gliomas. CDR3 overlap between tissue and blood was very small.

The CDR3 sequence is 13 residues long. Germline CDR1 DFQATT, CDR2 SNEGSKA (reference sequence). The V and J ends lost 5 bases and 1 base respectively, with 10 bases between them. Regarding this clonotype: The antigen remains unidentified. A read error is possible here, since a much larger clone lies one base away.

Using RNA template, CDR3s of TCR alpha and beta were amplified with iRepertoire arm-PCR. One-step reverse transcription and amplification started from approximately 100-400 ng of tissue mRNA or PBMC total RNA. TCRdb recomputed calls from the multiplex PCR reads with MiXCR, one row per CDR3 protein. Altogether 95,000 to 110,000 distinct CDR3 sequences are present, about 30% being singletons, with the ten largest covering about 40%. This chain joins TRBV20-1 and TRBJ2-3; no clear D gene. What was sequenced was glioma tissue, nonneoplastic brain tissue, or PBMCs (not recorded which). The TCR was taken from a human donor with low-grade glioma or glioblastoma, undergoing nonglioma brain surgery, or in good health (not recorded which). CDR3 loop: CSAPLSGTDTQYF. CDR3 coding DNA: TGCAGTGCTCCCCTTTCGGGCACAGATACGCAGTATTTT.